The 10 T cell receptor beta chains below all came from one sample that was sequenced in a study of cytomegalovirus exposure and HLA in healthy donors. A multiplex PCR was run with 60 Vbeta primers and 13 Jbeta primers. Produced via immunoSEQ multiplex PCR; TCRdb's table is partial and in-frame only. Here the sample spans about 140,000 clones, approximately 84% being singletons. Input material: PBMCs. The receptors here all came from a woman aged 55-69 years in good health and CMV-seropositive.

The V gene is TRBV9, the J gene TRBJ2-3; D is unresolved. Germline V CDR1 and CDR2: SGDLS, YYNGEE. V was cut by 3 bases and J by 2 bases, with 7 bases left in between. The length of the CDR3 is 13 residues. The CDR3: CASSAYNTDTQYF. The CDR3 DNA is TGTGCCAGCAGCGCTTACAACACAGATACGCAGTATTTT.

This chain uses TRBV6-5 with TRBJ2-5; 8 nucleotides agree with TRBD2. The CDR3 sequence is 14 residues long. Germline V gene lookup returns CDR1 MNHEY and CDR2 SVGAGI. V shed 6 bases, J shed 4 bases, and the junction held 7 bases outside the gene matches. The CDR3 sequence is CASRTSGSPETQYF. Written as DNA, the CDR3 is TGTGCCAGCAGAACCAGCGGGAGCCCAGAGACCCAGTACTTC.

This chain uses TRBV19 with TRBJ2-7; 10 nucleotides agree with TRBD2. The ends lost 10 bases at V and 4 bases at J; junction bases unmatched: 10. Germline assignment: CDR1 LNHDA and CDR2 SQIVND (reference sequence). This CDR3 has 14 amino acids. CDR3 coding DNA: TGTGCCACCTCGTCTAGCGGGAGATGGTACGAGCAGTACTTC. Its translation: CATSSSGRWYEQYF.

The chain carries TRBV15 and TRBJ2-1; 9 bases are shared with TRBD2. In germline, CDR1 is LNHNV, CDR2 YYDKDF (reference sequence). The CDR3 runs to 17 residues. Trimming at V came to 1 base and at J to 4 bases, leaving 8 bases not matched to a gene. In nucleotides, the CDR3 is TGTGCCACCAGCAGAGGGCGGGGGGGCGGCCCATACAATGAGCAGTTCTTC. It translates to CATSRGRGGGPYNEQFF.

The genes are TRBV18 and TRBJ2-3; no firm D call. This CDR3 region has 15 residues. The germline V gene has CDR1 KGHSH and CDR2 LQKENI. The V end was cut by 1 base, the J end by 0 bases, with 8 bases between. This chain's CDR3 is CASSPRAASTDTQYF. The CDR3 nucleotides read TGTGCCAGCTCACCACGGGCAGCCAGCACAGATACGCAGTATTTT.

A note on this clone: The junction shows a germline mismatch at one end, possibly a read error. Distinct nucleotide sequences in the sample also encode this CDR3. V and J are TRBV10-3 and TRBJ1-4, with D possibly being TRBD1 (5 bases). Germline V lookup: CDR1 ENHRY, CDR2 SYGVKD. The CDR3 consists of 16 residues. CDR3 in amino acids: CAISESVGQGNEKLFF. In nucleotides, the CDR3 is TGCGCCATCAGTGAGTCGGTTGGGCAGGGTAATGAAAAACTGTTTTTT.

The genes are TRBV4-1 and TRBJ1-5; no reliable D call. The V and J ends lost 0 bases and 3 bases respectively, with 9 bases between them. CDR1 is MGHRA, CDR2 YSYEKL, per germline. This CDR3 has 15 amino acids. CDR3 nucleotides: TGCGCCAGCAGCCAAGAATGGCAGATCAATCAGCCCCAGCATTTT. Protein product: CASSQEWQINQPQHF.

This clone was counted only a few times. The gene calls are TRBV28 and TRBJ2-7; D call uncertain. The CDR3 runs 11 residues. Germline V gene data show CDR1 as MDHEN and CDR2 as SYDVKM. The V end was cut by 4 bases, the J end by 6 bases, with 7 bases between. The CDR3 is CASSWLAEQYF. CDR3 DNA sequence: TGTGCCAGCAGTTGGCTCGCCGAGCAGTACTTC.

The chain carries TRBV9 and TRBJ2-7; TRBD2 matches 8 bases. The V gene's germline CDR1 is SGDLS and CDR2 YYNGEE. The CDR3 extends over 14 amino acids. Trimming cost V 0 bases and J 5 bases; bases outside gene matches: 4. The CDR3 DNA reads as TGTGCCAGCAGCGTAGCCAGCGGGAGACACGAGCAGTACTTC. Protein: CASSVASGRHEQYF.

The V gene is TRBV5-8, the J gene TRBJ2-7, with 13 bases matching TRBD2. This CDR3 contains 15 residues. CDR1 and CDR2 (germline): SGHTS, YDEGEE. J lost 7 bases, V lost 4 bases, and 8 bases had no gene match. The DNA for the CDR3 is TGTGCCAGCAGCCCCGGACTAGCGGGAGCAAGGGAGCAGTACTTC. Translation: CASSPGLAGAREQYF.